This is a list of T cell receptor beta chains from one sample in a study of T cell repertoires in cytomegalovirus infection. No antigen has been identified for these receptors. TCRdb independently ran MiXCR on the reads; one entry per CDR3 protein. The sample carries 750,000 to 950,000 distinct CDR3 sequences, about 28% recorded once. The starting material was cultured CD8+ T cells from PBMCs, obtained from culture after CMV antigen stimulation. These receptors all stem from a human donor in good health (CMV status not recorded). Some clones in this sample may be carry-over from other donors' samples. Each CDR3 is given with its conserved first and last residue. The D gene is left open where the match is weak. Size values are once, few and many counts, or a class for expanded clones, and some rows have none.

abundance: few
d_gene: .
len: 13
v_gene: TRBV7-3
j_gene: TRBJ2-2
CDR3aa: CASRKGVTGELFF
CDR3nt: TGTGCCAGCAGGAAGGGGGTGACCGGGGAGCTGTTTTTT

abundance: few
d_gene: TRBD1
len: 16
v_gene: TRBV11-3
j_gene: TRBJ1-1
CDR3aa: CASARDRDVIGTEAFF
CDR3nt: TGTGCCAGCGCCCGGGACAGGGACGTAATCGGCACTGAAGCTTTCTTT

abundance: few
d_gene: TRBD2
len: 18
v_gene: TRBV11-2
j_gene: TRBJ2-3
CDR3aa: CASSLDWSASGDTDTQYF
CDR3nt: TGTGCCAGCAGCTTAGATTGGTCCGCTAGCGGGGACACAGATACGCAGTATTTT

abundance: .
d_gene: TRBD2
len: 15
v_gene: TRBV9
j_gene: TRBJ2-1
CDR3aa: CASSPRGGRYNEQFF
CDR3nt: TGTGCCAGCAGCCCTCGGGGGGGTCGTTACAATGAGCAGTTCTTC

abundance: many
d_gene: .
len: 16
v_gene: TRBV14
j_gene: TRBJ2-3
CDR3aa: CASSQGQRGSWNTQYF
CDR3nt: TGTGCCAGCAGCCAGGGCCAGCGTGGGAGTTGGAATACGCAGTATTTT

abundance: .
d_gene: TRBD1
len: 16
v_gene: TRBV27
j_gene: TRBJ1-1
CDR3aa: CASSLKYVTGVTEAFF
CDR3nt: TGTGCCAGCAGTTTGAAGTACGTGACAGGGGTCACTGAAGCTTTCTTT

abundance: many
d_gene: TRBD2
len: 16
v_gene: TRBV19
j_gene: TRBJ2-1
CDR3aa: CASSMRTSGVYNEQFF
CDR3nt: TGTGCCAGTAGTATGAGGACTAGCGGGGTTTACAATGAGCAGTTCTTC

abundance: .
d_gene: .
len: 15
v_gene: TRBV10-3
j_gene: TRBJ2-2
CDR3aa: CAIMGWQNLTGELFF
CDR3nt: TGTGCCATCATGGGGTGGCAGAACCTTACCGGGGAGCTGTTTTTT

abundance: few
d_gene: .
len: 11
v_gene: TRBV7-9
j_gene: TRBJ2-7
CDR3aa: CAVPLSYEQYF
CDR3nt: TGTGCCGTCCCCCTGTCCTACGAGCAGTACTTC

abundance: few
d_gene: .
len: 14
v_gene: TRBV12-3/TRBV12-4
j_gene: TRBJ2-5
CDR3aa: CASSPSSPEETQYF
CDR3nt: TGTGCCAGCAGCCCGTCAAGCCCTGAGGAGACCCAGTACTTC

abundance: many
d_gene: .
len: 14
v_gene: TRBV7-2
j_gene: TRBJ1-5
CDR3aa: CASSLPSGNQPQHF
CDR3nt: TGTGCCAGCAGCTTACCGTCCGGCAATCAGCCCCAGCATTTT

abundance: few
d_gene: .
len: 15
v_gene: TRBV19
j_gene: TRBJ1-1
CDR3aa: CASSIAGGSNTEAFF
CDR3nt: TGTGCCAGTAGTATAGCTGGGGGGTCGAACACTGAAGCTTTCTTT

abundance: few
d_gene: TRBD1
len: 11
v_gene: TRBV7-6
j_gene: TRBJ1-1
CDR3aa: CASSRGQEAFF
CDR3nt: TGTGCCAGCAGCAGGGGACAGGAAGCTTTCTTT

abundance: many
d_gene: .
len: 13
v_gene: TRBV4-1
j_gene: TRBJ2-7
CDR3aa: CASSRNPSGEQYF
CDR3nt: TGCGCCAGCAGCCGAAATCCCAGTGGCGAGCAGTACTTC

abundance: few
d_gene: TRBD2
len: 16
v_gene: TRBV7-8
j_gene: TRBJ2-1
CDR3aa: CASSKRLAGVLNEQFF
CDR3nt: TGTGCCAGCAGCAAGAGGCTAGCGGGGGTCCTCAATGAGCAGTTCTTC

abundance: .
d_gene: .
len: 16
v_gene: TRBV10-3
j_gene: TRBJ2-3
CDR3aa: CAISEGSEQGTDTQYF
CDR3nt: TGTGCCATCAGTGAGGGGTCGGAGCAAGGCACAGATACGCAGTATTTT

abundance: few
d_gene: .
len: 14
v_gene: TRBV4-2
j_gene: TRBJ1-5
CDR3aa: CASSRAGDNQPQHF
CDR3nt: TGTGCCAGCAGCCGGGCGGGGGACAATCAGCCCCAGCATTTT

abundance: .
d_gene: TRBD1
len: 17
v_gene: TRBV6-8
j_gene: TRBJ1-4
CDR3aa: CASRKLGTAATNEKLFF
CDR3nt: TGTGCCAGCAGGAAATTAGGGACAGCAGCAACTAATGAAAAACTGTTTTTT

abundance: .
d_gene: .
len: 14
v_gene: TRBV6-1
j_gene: TRBJ1-2
CDR3aa: CASSEFEGAYGYTF
CDR3nt: TGTGCCAGCAGTGAATTCGAGGGCGCCTATGGCTACACCTTC

abundance: .
d_gene: TRBD1
len: 15
v_gene: TRBV4-1
j_gene: TRBJ1-2
CDR3aa: CASSQGTGGSNGYTF
CDR3nt: TGCGCCAGCAGCCAAGGGACAGGGGGCAGTAACGGCTACACCTTC

abundance: .
d_gene: .
len: 15
v_gene: TRBV13
j_gene: TRBJ2-1
CDR3aa: CASSLKPASYNEQFF
CDR3nt: TGTGCCAGCAGCTTAAAACCAGCGAGCTACAATGAGCAGTTCTTC

abundance: few
d_gene: .
len: 13
v_gene: TRBV7-6
j_gene: TRBJ2-5
CDR3aa: CASSFRVRETQYF
CDR3nt: TGTGCCAGCAGCTTCAGGGTACGGGAGACCCAGTACTTC

abundance: .
d_gene: TRBD1
len: 17
v_gene: TRBV2
j_gene: TRBJ1-1
CDR3aa: CASPRPGGTGWNTEAFF
CDR3nt: TGTGCCAGTCCCCGACCCGGTGGGACAGGGTGGAACACTGAAGCTTTCTTT

abundance: many
d_gene: .
len: 18
v_gene: TRBV7-8
j_gene: TRBJ1-3
CDR3aa: CASSKLFSAEYSGNTIYF
CDR3nt: TGTGCCAGCAGCAAGTTGTTCTCCGCTGAATACTCTGGAAACACCATATATTTT

abundance: few
d_gene: TRBD1
len: 15
v_gene: TRBV7-9
j_gene: TRBJ2-1
CDR3aa: CASGGRQGLFNEQFF
CDR3nt: TGTGCCAGCGGGGGGCGACAGGGGCTGTTCAATGAGCAGTTCTTC

abundance: few
d_gene: .
len: 14
v_gene: TRBV7-9
j_gene: TRBJ2-1
CDR3aa: CASILGGARDEQFF
CDR3nt: TGTGCCAGCATCCTGGGGGGGGCCAGGGATGAGCAGTTCTTC

abundance: .
d_gene: .
len: 14
v_gene: TRBV4-1
j_gene: TRBJ2-3
CDR3aa: CASSHPRGGDTQYF
CDR3nt: TGCGCCAGCAGCCACCCCAGGGGGGGGGATACGCAGTATTTT

abundance: .
d_gene: TRBD1
len: 13
v_gene: TRBV29-1
j_gene: TRBJ1-2
CDR3aa: CSVYRGAFYGYTF
CDR3nt: TGCAGCGTCTACAGGGGGGCCTTCTATGGCTACACCTTC

abundance: few
d_gene: TRBD1
len: 17
v_gene: TRBV27
j_gene: TRBJ1-2
CDR3aa: CASSYLSRGRSDYGYTF
CDR3nt: TGTGCCAGCAGTTACTTGAGCAGGGGGCGCAGTGACTATGGCTACACCTTC

abundance: many
d_gene: TRBD2
len: 15
v_gene: TRBV11-2
j_gene: TRBJ2-2
CDR3aa: CASSLELASTGELFF
CDR3nt: TGTGCCAGCAGCTTAGAACTAGCGAGCACCGGGGAGCTGTTTTTT

abundance: .
d_gene: TRBD1
len: 15
v_gene: TRBV28
j_gene: TRBJ1-2
CDR3aa: CASSLGFRTGDGYTF
CDR3nt: TGTGCCAGCAGTTTGGGATTCCGGACAGGGGATGGCTACACCTTC

abundance: many
d_gene: .
len: 17
v_gene: TRBV7-2
j_gene: TRBJ2-2
CDR3aa: CASSLGYLRGAGGELFF
CDR3nt: TGTGCCAGCAGCTTAGGATACCTTCGGGGGGCTGGCGGGGAGCTGTTTTTT

abundance: .
d_gene: TRBD2
len: 13
v_gene: TRBV7-6
j_gene: TRBJ2-7
CDR3aa: CASSSGLVYEQYF
CDR3nt: TGTGCCAGCAGCAGCGGACTAGTTTACGAGCAGTACTTC

abundance: few
d_gene: .
len: 15
v_gene: TRBV7-2
j_gene: TRBJ1-1
CDR3aa: CASSVGSRENTEAFF
CDR3nt: TGTGCCAGCAGCGTCGGAAGCCGGGAAAACACTGAAGCTTTCTTT

abundance: few
d_gene: TRBD1
len: 15
v_gene: TRBV6-5
j_gene: TRBJ2-3
CDR3aa: CASSLAQGATDTQYF
CDR3nt: TGTGCCAGCAGTTTGGCACAGGGGGCCACAGATACGCAGTATTTT

abundance: few
d_gene: TRBD1
len: 14
v_gene: TRBV7-9
j_gene: TRBJ2-5
CDR3aa: CASSPVGGQETQYF
CDR3nt: TGTGCCAGCAGTCCAGTAGGGGGCCAGGAGACCCAGTACTTC

abundance: .
d_gene: TRBD1
len: 17
v_gene: TRBV27
j_gene: TRBJ2-2
CDR3aa: CASRLETGGANTGELFF
CDR3nt: TGTGCCAGCAGATTAGAAACAGGGGGCGCGAACACCGGGGAGCTGTTTTTT

abundance: .
d_gene: .
len: 13
v_gene: TRBV6-8
j_gene: TRBJ1-2
CDR3aa: CASSYGGDNGYTF
CDR3nt: TGTGCCAGCAGCTACGGGGGAGATAATGGCTACACCTTC

abundance: few
d_gene: .
len: 15
v_gene: TRBV20-1
j_gene: TRBJ1-5
CDR3aa: CSASDSYLGNQPQHF
CDR3nt: TGCAGTGCTAGCGACAGCTACTTAGGTAATCAGCCCCAGCATTTT

abundance: many
d_gene: TRBD2
len: 15
v_gene: TRBV7-2
j_gene: TRBJ2-1
CDR3aa: CASTHDGGWRNEQFF
CDR3nt: TGTGCCAGCACCCACGACGGGGGGTGGCGGAATGAGCAGTTCTTC

abundance: .
d_gene: .
len: 14
v_gene: TRBV28
j_gene: TRBJ2-2
CDR3aa: CASSFPTGRGELFF
CDR3nt: TGTGCCAGCAGTTTTCCAACAGGGCGAGGGGAGCTGTTTTTT